This TCR beta chain was identified in a study of spatial heterogeneity in lung cancer. Background on the study: As counted in raw reads, each unique TCR and UMI combination appeared more than ten times on average.

This CDR3 has 17 amino acids. The V gene's germline CDR1 is LNHNV and CDR2 YYDKDF (reference sequence). The V end lost 0 bases, the J end lost 4 bases, and 17 bases lay between the germline ends. This clonotype has ten or more counts. Regarding time point: sample taken at primary tumor resection. Unsorted whole RNA samples from tumor, nontumor lung or frozen PBMC were sequenced. TCRdb processed the 5' RACE reads anew with MiXCR; each CDR3 protein has one entry. Counted here are tens of thousands of distinct CDR3 sequences, under 8% occurring once; the ten biggest clones make up 25% to 30%. This TCR came from a female donor with early-stage non-small cell lung cancer. The source was PBMCs, collected at surgery. This chain joins TRBV15 and TRBJ2-3; TRBD2 is a possible D gene (6 bases). The CDR3 region is CATSRDRAGPKADTQYF. CDR3 nucleotides: TGTGCCACCAGCAGAGATCGGGCGGGACCTAAAGCAGATACGCAGTATTTT.